This T cell receptor beta chain was sequenced for a study of blood T cell repertoires in COVID-19. At the level of the study: From the United States, Italy and Spain came samples of acute and convalescent COVID-19. T cells, B-cell-depleted T cells, or PBMCs provided the cDNA or gDNA that served as material.

This clone turned up a few times. Per the germline V gene, CDR1 is SGHTA and CDR2 is FQGNSA. This CDR3 contains 13 residues. V was trimmed by 2 bases and J by 0 bases, leaving 4 bases between them. Some clones are missing from TCRdb's copy, which holds only in-frame ones; the method was immunoSEQ multiplex PCR. The sample has approximately 300,000 clones, about 82% seen once. The clonotype comes from a woman aged 45-60 years with active or convalescent COVID-19. Input material: peripheral blood. The rearrangement joins TRBV7-2 to TRBJ1-1; no definite D call. The CDR3 coding sequence is TGTGCCAGCAGCTTAAGCCTGAACACTGAAGCTTTCTTT. Translated, it gives CASSLSLNTEAFF.